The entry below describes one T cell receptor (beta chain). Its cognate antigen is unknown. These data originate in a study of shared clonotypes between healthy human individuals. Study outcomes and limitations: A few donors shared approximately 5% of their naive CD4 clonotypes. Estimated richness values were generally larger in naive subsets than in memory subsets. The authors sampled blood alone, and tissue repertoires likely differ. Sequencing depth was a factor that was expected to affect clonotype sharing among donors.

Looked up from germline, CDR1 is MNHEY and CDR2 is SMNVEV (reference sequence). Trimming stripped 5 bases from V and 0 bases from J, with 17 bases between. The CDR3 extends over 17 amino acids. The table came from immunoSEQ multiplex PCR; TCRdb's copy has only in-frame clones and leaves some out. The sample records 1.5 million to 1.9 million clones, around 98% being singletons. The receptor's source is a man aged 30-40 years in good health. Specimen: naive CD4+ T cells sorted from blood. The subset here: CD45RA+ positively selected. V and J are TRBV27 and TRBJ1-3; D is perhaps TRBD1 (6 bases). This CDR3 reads CASSSRQGPSSGNTIYF. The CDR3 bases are TGTGCCAGCAGTAGCAGGCAGGGGCCCAGCTCTGGAAACACCATATATTTT.